The entry that follows covers one T cell receptor (beta chain) sequence. These data belong to a study of T cell changes during pregnancy in multiple sclerosis. Clones were read by immunoSEQ multiplex PCR, and TCRdb kept only the in-frame ones, dropping some. This sample has approximately 50,000 clones; roughly 92% occur once, and the top ten carry 0.39%. Germline V lookup: CDR1 SGDLS, CDR2 YYNGEE. Trimming took 2 bases from V and 6 from J; bases not matched to a gene: 9. The CDR3 extends over 16 amino acids. This receptor was taken from a female donor with multiple sclerosis, enrolled in a pregnancy study. The sample consisted of CD4+ T cells from peripheral blood mononuclear cells, taken after pregnancy. This sequence joins TRBV9 and TRBJ2-5; 11 bases match TRBD2. The CDR3 reads CASSVGLAGGEKTQYF. In DNA, the CDR3 is TGTGCCAGCAGCGTCGGGCTAGCGGGAGGTGAGAAGACCCAGTACTTC. Full variable domain (rest looked up from reference TRBV9 and TRBJ2-5): DSGVTQTPKHLITATGQRVTLRCSPRSGDLSVYWYQQSLDQGLQFLIQYYNGEERAKGNILERFSAQQFPDLHSELNLSSLELGDSALYFCASSVGLAGGEKTQYFGPGTRLLVL.